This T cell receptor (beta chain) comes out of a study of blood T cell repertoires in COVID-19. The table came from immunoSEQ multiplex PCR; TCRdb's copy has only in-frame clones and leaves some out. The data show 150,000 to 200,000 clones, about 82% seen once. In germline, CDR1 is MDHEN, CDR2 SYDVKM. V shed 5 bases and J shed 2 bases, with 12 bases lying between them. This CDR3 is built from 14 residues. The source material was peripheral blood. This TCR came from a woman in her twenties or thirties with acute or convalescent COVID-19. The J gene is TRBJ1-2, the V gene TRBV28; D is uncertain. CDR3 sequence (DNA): TGTGCCAGCAGTCCCCAGACACGAAACTATGGCTACACCTTC. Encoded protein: CASSPQTRNYGYTF.